The sequence of this TCR beta chain was determined in a study of blood T cells in healthy people across ages. The authors ran a second PCR of about 6 to 11 cycles using a sample-barcoded 5' primer and a J-beta primer mix. Every molecule of cDNA carried a tag from a template-switch adaptor with 12 random nucleotides. A single record per CDR3 protein comes from TCRdb applying MiXCR to the 5' RACE reads. The sample has about 780,000 distinct CDR3 sequences, about 62% seen once. CDR1 is SGHTA and CDR2 is FQGNSA in the germline V gene. CDR3 size: 11 residues. Trimming removed 6 bases from V and 15 bases from J, with 15 bases in between. Turning to this clonotype: Its cognate antigen is unknown.

General study findings and limits: Diversity of TCR beta per million T cells declined in a roughly linear way with age. A strong correlation was found between TCR beta diversity and the percentage of naive T cells.

Total RNA extraction produced at least 5.5 micrograms (per sample) for the study. V and J are TRBV7-2 and TRBJ2-1; D is uncertain. Source material: blood. This receptor was identified in a man aged 25 to 40 in good health. CDR3 region: CASSSDLRRFF. The DNA for the CDR3 is TGTGCCAGCAGTTCCGACCTCCGTAGGTTCTTC.